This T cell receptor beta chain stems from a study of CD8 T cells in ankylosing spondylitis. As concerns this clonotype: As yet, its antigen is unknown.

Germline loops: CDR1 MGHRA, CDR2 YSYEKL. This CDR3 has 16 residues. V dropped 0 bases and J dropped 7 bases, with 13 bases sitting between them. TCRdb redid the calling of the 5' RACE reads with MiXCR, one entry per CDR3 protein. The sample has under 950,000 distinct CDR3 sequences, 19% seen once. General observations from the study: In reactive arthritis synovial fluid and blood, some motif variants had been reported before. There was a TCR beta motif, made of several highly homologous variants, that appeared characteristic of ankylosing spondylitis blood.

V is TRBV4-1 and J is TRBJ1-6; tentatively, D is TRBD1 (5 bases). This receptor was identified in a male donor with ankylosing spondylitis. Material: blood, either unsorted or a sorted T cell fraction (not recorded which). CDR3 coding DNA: TGCGCCAGCAGCCAAGATGGGGCCACCATCAATTCACCCCTCCACTTT. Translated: CASSQDGATINSPLHF.